The 16 T cell receptor beta chains below all came from one sample that was sequenced in a study of T cells in Graves' hyperthyroidism and ophthalmopathy. The investigators amplified TCR beta CDR3 regions from RNA transcripts. First-round RT-PCR targeting the TCR CDR3 was performed with the HTBI primer set. TCRdb re-analysed the multiplex PCR reads in MiXCR, keeping a single row per CDR3 protein. The sample has fewer than 900,000 distinct CDR3 sequences; 16% are singletons. Sample: blood. The source of these receptors is a man younger than 30 with Graves' hyperthyroidism.

This clonotype has a handful of counts. The gene calls are TRBV4-1 and TRBJ2-7; tentatively, D is TRBD1 (5 bases). Trimming left V 4 bases short and J 2 bases short, with 12 bases between. The germline V gene encodes CDR1 MGHRA and CDR2 YSYEKL. The CDR3 length is 14 residues. CDR3 DNA: TGCGCCAGCAGCCTGGACACCAGGGCCTACGAGCAGTACTTC. Translating gives CASSLDTRAYEQYF.

The chain uses TRBV19 and TRBJ2-3, with D hard to call. Trimming removed 8 bases at V and 5 bases at J, with 8 bases between. Germline V gene lookup returns CDR1 LNHDA and CDR2 SQIVND (reference sequence). The CDR3 totals 11 residues. CDR3 region: CASGKRDTQYF. The CDR3 DNA follows: TGTGCCAGTGGGAAACGAGATACGCAGTATTTT.

This clonotype occurred a few times. As DNA, the CDR3 is TGCAGTGCTAGAGCAGGGGGTCATGAAAAACTGTTTTTT. Its translation: CSARAGGHEKLFF. The chain has TRBV20-1 and TRBJ1-4; the match to TRBD1 covers 7 bases. The CDR3 totals 13 residues. CDR1 and CDR2 from the germline V gene are DFQATT and SNEGSKA (reference sequence). V shed 1 base and J 6 bases; nucleotides not matched to a gene: 2.

This clonotype was recorded many times. The chain couples TRBV12-3 or TRBV12-4 to TRBJ2-5; D unclear. The length of the CDR3 is 13 residues. V was pared by 1 base and J by 4 bases, with 7 bases between. For the CDR3, the DNA is TGTGCCAGCAGTTTAGGCGAGCGAGAGACCCAGTACTTC. This gives the protein CASSLGERETQYF.

The J gene is TRBJ1-4, the V gene TRBV7-8; 7 nucleotides align to TRBD1. V was clipped by 4 bases and J by 4 bases; unmatched bases: 9. Germline values: CDR1 SGHVS, CDR2 FQNEAQ. This CDR3 region has 16 residues. CDR3 DNA: TGTGCCAGCAGCTCTTCTCCGGGACAGAGTAATGAAAAACTGTTTTTT. This codes for CASSSSPGQSNEKLFF.

CDR3 in DNA: TGCAGTGCTAGAGGAGGCAGGGACGGAGCTTTCTTT. Its protein product is CSARGGRDGAFF. The chain uses TRBV20-1 and TRBJ1-1; a possible D gene is TRBD1 (5 bases). The CDR3 spans 12 residues. V was trimmed by 1 base and J by 10 bases, leaving 13 bases between them. Germline V gene sequence: CDR1 DFQATT, CDR2 SNEGSKA (reference sequence).

V and J are TRBV6-2 or TRBV6-3 and TRBJ1-4; D remains unclear. CDR3 length: 12 residues. Germline CDR1 reads MNHEY; CDR2 reads SVGEGT. V was cut by 0 bases and J by 10 bases, with 6 bases left in between. The CDR3 region is CASSYSKGKLFF. In DNA form, the CDR3 reads TGTGCCAGCAGTTACTCGAAAGGAAAACTGTTTTTT.

This clonotype came up many times. This sequence joins TRBV28 and TRBJ2-7; no definite D call. Per the germline V gene, CDR1 is MDHEN and CDR2 is SYDVKM. V was pared by 5 bases and J by 4 bases, with 9 bases between. This CDR3 comprises 12 residues. CDR3 coding DNA: TGTGCCAGCAGTCCCCGTCGGTACGAGCAGTACTTC. It specifies CASSPRRYEQYF.

This clonotype came up a few times. At one of its ends the junction is not consistent with the germline gene, which may arise from a read error. The chain employs TRBV20-1 and TRBJ2-5; perhaps TRBD1 as D (6 bases). The CDR3 loop spans 15 amino acids. Germline V lookup: CDR1 DFQATT, CDR2 SNEGSKA (reference sequence). CDR3 region: CSARGTPNSQETQYF. CDR3 bases: TGCAGTGCAAGAGGGACACCTAATTCCCAAGAGACCCAGTACTTC.

In its sample, this clonotype was seen a few times. DNA of the CDR3: TGTGCCAGCATGGAGGGAGGGCGAGATACGCAGTATTTT. Its protein product is CASMEGGRDTQYF. The rearrangement uses TRBV2 and TRBJ2-3, with TRBD2 matching 7 bases. The V gene end was trimmed by 7 bases and the J gene end by 5 bases; junction bases not matched to a gene: 6. The CDR3 totals 13 residues. Germline V CDR1 and CDR2: SNHLY, FYNNEI.

Of note for this clonotype: A read error is possible here, since a much larger clone lies one base away. V and J are TRBV2 and TRBJ2-3; 9 nucleotides align to TRBD1. V dropped 5 bases and J dropped 8; count of bases not matched to a gene: 8. The CDR3 runs to 14 residues. CDR1 and CDR2 from the germline V gene are SNHLY and FYNNEI. The CDR3 loop reads CASSQQGAAGTQYF. The CDR3 DNA follows: TGTGCCAGCAGTCAACAGGGGGCGGCAGGTACGCAGTATTTT.

This clonotype has just a few counts. V and J are TRBV19 and TRBJ1-5; D gene ambiguous. This CDR3 is built from 12 residues. V was cut by 5 bases and J by 9 bases, with 11 bases left in between. In germline, CDR1 is LNHDA, CDR2 SQIVND (reference sequence). The CDR3 here is CASSFALWPQHF. The CDR3 bases are TGTGCCAGTAGTTTCGCGCTTTGGCCCCAGCATTTT.

The gene calls are TRBV20-1 and TRBJ2-7, with TRBD2 matching 9 bases. Trimming cost V 4 bases and J 6 bases; bases outside gene matches: 10. CDR1 is DFQATT, CDR2 SNEGSKA, per germline (reference sequence). The CDR3 covers 14 residues. The CDR3 DNA follows: TGCAGTGCTATGTTAGGCGGGAGGGCCGGCGAGCAGTACTTC. This sequence encodes CSAMLGGRAGEQYF.

This clonotype was recorded at least ten times. The gene calls are TRBV10-3 and TRBJ1-5; a weak D match, TRBD1 (6 bases). The germline V gene has CDR1 ENHRY and CDR2 SYGVKD. This CDR3 has 14 amino acids. V gave up 8 bases and J gave up 0 bases, with 11 bases separating them. The chain's CDR3 is CAIRGQNSNQPQHF. Written as DNA, the CDR3 is TGTGCCATCCGCGGACAGAATAGCAATCAGCCCCAGCATTTT.

Points on this clonotype: One end of the junction fails to match germline, which may point to a read error. V is TRBV20-1 and J is TRBJ2-7, with D possibly TRBD1 on 6 matching bases. The CDR3 covers 14 residues. Germline loops: CDR1 DFQATT, CDR2 SNEGSKA (reference sequence). The CDR3 sequence is CNARDRTGLLKQYF. The CDR3 region has the DNA TGCAATGCTAGAGATAGAACAGGGCTATTGAAGCAGTACTTC.

Many counts were recorded for this clonotype. CDR3 amino acids: CASTAEAAGTDTQYF. The CDR3, as DNA: TGTGCCAGCACCGCCGAAGCGGCAGGGACAGATACGCAGTATTTT. The rearrangement joins TRBV6-1 to TRBJ2-3; D is possibly TRBD1 or TRBD2 (5 bases each). V lost 7 bases and J lost 3, with 17 bases in between. CDR3 length: 15 amino acids. Germline CDR1 reads MNHNS; CDR2 reads SASEGT.